What follows describes a single T cell receptor (beta chain). No antigen is known for it. The PCR was carried out with 60 Vbeta primers and 13 Jbeta primers. Clones were read by immunoSEQ multiplex PCR, and TCRdb kept only the in-frame ones, dropping some. This table has about 94,000 clones, roughly 79% appearing once. This record belongs to a study of cytomegalovirus exposure and HLA in healthy donors. Study results and caveats: V- and J-gene trimming of TCR beta was linked (in a later analysis) to a missense DCLRE1C variant. The presence/absence work took it that sequencing depth was about the same across donors. Upon later analysis, TCR association rates were observed to vary by HLA locus, being highest for DRB1 and lowest for HLA-C.

There are 13 residues in the CDR3. The V segment lost 4 bases and the J segment 4 bases; nucleotides outside the gene matches: 2. Germline CDR1 and CDR2: MRHNA and SNTAGT. The clonotype originates from a woman aged 40 to 55 in good health and CMV-seronegative. V is TRBV6-4 and J is TRBJ1-2, with TRBD1 matching 8 bases. Sequencing used PBMCs. This CDR3 reads CASSAGGRYGYTF. The CDR3 nucleotides read TGTGCCAGCAGTGCAGGGGGCCGCTATGGCTACACCTTC.